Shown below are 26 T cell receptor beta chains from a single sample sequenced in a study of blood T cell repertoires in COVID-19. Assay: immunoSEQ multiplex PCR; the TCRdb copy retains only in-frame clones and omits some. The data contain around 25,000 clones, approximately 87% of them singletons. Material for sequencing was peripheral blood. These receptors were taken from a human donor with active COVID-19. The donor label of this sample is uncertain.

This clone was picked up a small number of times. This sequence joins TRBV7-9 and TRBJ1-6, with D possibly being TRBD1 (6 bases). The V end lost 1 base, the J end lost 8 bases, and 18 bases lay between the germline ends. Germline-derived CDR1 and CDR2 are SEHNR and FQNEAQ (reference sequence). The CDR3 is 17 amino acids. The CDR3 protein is CASSLGGRVGGHSPLHF. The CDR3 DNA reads TGTGCCAGCAGCTTAGGTGGAAGAGTTGGGGGCCATTCACCCCTCCACTTT. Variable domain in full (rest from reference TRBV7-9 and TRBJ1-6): DTGVSQNPRHKITKRGQNVTFRCDPISEHNRLYWYRQTLGQGPEFLTYFQNEAQLEKSRLLSDRFSAERPKGSFSTLEIQRTEQGDSAMYLCASSLGGRVGGHSPLHFGNGTRLTVT.

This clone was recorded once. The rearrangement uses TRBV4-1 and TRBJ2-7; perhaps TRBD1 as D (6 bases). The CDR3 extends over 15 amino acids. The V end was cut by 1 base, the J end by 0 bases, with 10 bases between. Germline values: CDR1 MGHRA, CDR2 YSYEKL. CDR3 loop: CASSQVAGASYEQYF. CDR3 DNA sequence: TGCGCCAGCAGCCAAGTGGCAGGGGCCTCCTACGAGCAGTACTTC.

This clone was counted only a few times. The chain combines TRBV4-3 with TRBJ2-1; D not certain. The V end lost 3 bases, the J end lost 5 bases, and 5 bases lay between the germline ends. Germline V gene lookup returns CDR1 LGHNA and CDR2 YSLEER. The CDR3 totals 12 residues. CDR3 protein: CASSQENNEQFF. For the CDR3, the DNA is TGCGCCAGCAGCCAGGAGAACAATGAGCAGTTCTTC.

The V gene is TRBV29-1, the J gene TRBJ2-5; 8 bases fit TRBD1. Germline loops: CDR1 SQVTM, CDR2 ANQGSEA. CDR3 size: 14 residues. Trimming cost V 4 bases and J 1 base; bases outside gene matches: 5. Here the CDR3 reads CSVASGGGQETQYF. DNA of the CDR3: TGCAGCGTTGCCTCAGGGGGCGGCCAAGAGACCCAGTACTTC.

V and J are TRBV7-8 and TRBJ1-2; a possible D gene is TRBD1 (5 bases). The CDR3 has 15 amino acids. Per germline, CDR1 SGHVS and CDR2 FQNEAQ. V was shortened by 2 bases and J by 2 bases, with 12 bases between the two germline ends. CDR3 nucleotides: TGTGCCAGCAGCTTAAATTCAGGGCGCAACTATGGCTACACCTTC. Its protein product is CASSLNSGRNYGYTF.

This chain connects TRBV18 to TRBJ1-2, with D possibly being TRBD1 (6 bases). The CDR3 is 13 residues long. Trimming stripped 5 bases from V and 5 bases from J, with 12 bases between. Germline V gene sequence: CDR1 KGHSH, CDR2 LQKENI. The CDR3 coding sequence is TGTGCCAGCTCAAGAGGGACACGGTATGGCTACACCTTC. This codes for CASSRGTRYGYTF.

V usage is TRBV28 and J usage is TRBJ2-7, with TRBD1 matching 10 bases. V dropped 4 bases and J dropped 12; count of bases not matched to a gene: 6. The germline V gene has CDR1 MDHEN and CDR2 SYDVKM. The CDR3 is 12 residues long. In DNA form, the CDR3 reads TGTGCCAGCAGTTCCGGACAGGGGGTTTTGTACTTC. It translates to CASSSGQGVLYF. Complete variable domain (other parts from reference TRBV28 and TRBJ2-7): DVKVTQSSRYLVKRTGEKVFLECVQDMDHENMFWYRQDPGLGLRLIYFSYDVKMKEKGDIPEGYSVSREKKERFSLILESASTNQTSMYLCASSSGQGVLYFGPGTRLTVT.

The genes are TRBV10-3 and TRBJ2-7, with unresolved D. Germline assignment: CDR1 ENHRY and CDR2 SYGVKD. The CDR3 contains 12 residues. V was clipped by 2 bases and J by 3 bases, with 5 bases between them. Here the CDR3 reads CAISEVLYEQYF. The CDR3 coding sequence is TGTGCCATCAGTGAGGTCCTCTACGAGCAGTACTTC.

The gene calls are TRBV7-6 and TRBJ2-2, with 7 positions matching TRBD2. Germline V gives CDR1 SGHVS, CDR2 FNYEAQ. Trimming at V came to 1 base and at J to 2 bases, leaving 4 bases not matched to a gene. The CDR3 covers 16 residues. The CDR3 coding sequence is TGTGCCAGCAGCTTAGGCCCTAGCGGAAACACCGGGGAGCTGTTTTTT. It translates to CASSLGPSGNTGELFF.

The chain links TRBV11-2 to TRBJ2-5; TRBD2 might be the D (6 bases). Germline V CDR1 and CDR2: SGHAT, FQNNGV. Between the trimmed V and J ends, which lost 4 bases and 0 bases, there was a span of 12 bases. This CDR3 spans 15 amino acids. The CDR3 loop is CASSSAAGHQETQYF. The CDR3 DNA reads TGTGCCAGCAGCTCGGCAGCGGGCCACCAAGAGACCCAGTACTTC.

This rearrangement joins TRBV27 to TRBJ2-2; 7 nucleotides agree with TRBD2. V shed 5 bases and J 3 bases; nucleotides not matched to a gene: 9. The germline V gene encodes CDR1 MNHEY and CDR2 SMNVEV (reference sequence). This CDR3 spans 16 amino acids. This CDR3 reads CASSLTTAGYTGELFF. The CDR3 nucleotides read TGTGCCAGCAGTCTAACAACAGCGGGGTACACCGGGGAGCTGTTTTTT.

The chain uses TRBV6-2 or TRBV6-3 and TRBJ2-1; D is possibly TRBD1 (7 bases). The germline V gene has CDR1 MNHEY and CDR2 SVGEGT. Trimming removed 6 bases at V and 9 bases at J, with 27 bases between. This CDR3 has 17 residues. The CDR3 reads CASSPRGTASLEGEQFF. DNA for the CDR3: TGTGCCAGCAGCCCCCGTGGGACAGCCTCCTTGGAGGGTGAGCAGTTCTTC.

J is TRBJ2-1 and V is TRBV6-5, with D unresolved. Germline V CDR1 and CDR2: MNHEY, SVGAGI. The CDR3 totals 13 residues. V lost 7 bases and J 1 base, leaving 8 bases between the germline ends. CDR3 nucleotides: TGTGCCAGCATGGCCCTTTCCTACAATGAGCAGTTCTTC. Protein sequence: CASMALSYNEQFF.

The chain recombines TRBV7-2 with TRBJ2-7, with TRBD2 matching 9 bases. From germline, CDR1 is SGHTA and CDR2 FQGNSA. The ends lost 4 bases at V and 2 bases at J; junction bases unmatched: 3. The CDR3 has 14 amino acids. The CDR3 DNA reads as TGTGCCAGCAGCTGGACTAGCGCTACCTACGAGCAGTACTTC. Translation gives CASSWTSATYEQYF.

This CDR3 is CASSLVPAGNNSPLHF. The CDR3 DNA follows: TGCGCCAGCAGCTTGGTCCCAGCAGGGAATAATTCACCCCTCCACTTT. This chain connects TRBV5-1 to TRBJ1-6; possible D gene TRBD1, 5 bases. In germline, CDR1 is SGHRS, CDR2 YFSETQ. This CDR3 spans 16 amino acids. The germline V and J ends were trimmed by 0 bases and 5 bases, with 12 bases remaining between them.

The CDR3 reads CASSVLPLSYTF. CDR3 nucleotide sequence: TGTGCCAGCAGCGTCCTACCTCTGAGCTACACCTTC. The chain has TRBV12-3 or TRBV12-4 and TRBJ1-2; D call uncertain. V shed 6 bases and J shed 9 bases, with 14 bases lying between them. The CDR3 covers 12 residues.

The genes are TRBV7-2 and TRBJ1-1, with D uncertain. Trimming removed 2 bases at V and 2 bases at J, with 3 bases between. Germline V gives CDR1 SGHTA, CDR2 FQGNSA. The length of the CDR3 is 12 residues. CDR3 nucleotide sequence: TGTGCCAGCAGCTTATTAAACACTGAAGCTTTCTTT. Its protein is CASSLLNTEAFF.

The CDR3 loop is CTARGSTEAFF. The CDR3 DNA reads as TGCACCGCCAGGGGTTCCACTGAAGCTTTCTTT. The V and J genes are TRBV20-1 and TRBJ1-1, with D possibly being TRBD1 (6 bases). The germline V gene has CDR1 DFQATT and CDR2 SNEGSKA (reference sequence). This CDR3 spans 11 amino acids.

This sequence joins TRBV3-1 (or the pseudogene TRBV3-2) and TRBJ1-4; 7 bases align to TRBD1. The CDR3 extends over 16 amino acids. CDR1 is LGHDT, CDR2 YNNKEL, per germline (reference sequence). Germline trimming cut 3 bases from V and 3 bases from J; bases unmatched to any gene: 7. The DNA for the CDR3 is TGTGCCAGCAGCCAGGGCGACAGGGCGGCTAATGAAAAACTGTTTTTT. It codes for CASSQGDRAANEKLFF.

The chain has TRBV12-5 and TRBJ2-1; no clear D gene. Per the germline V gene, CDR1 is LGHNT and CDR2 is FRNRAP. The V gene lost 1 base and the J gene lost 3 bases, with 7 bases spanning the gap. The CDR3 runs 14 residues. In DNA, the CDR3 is TGTGCTAGTGGTTTGGAAGCTGTCTACAATGAGCAGTTCTTC. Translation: CASGLEAVYNEQFF.

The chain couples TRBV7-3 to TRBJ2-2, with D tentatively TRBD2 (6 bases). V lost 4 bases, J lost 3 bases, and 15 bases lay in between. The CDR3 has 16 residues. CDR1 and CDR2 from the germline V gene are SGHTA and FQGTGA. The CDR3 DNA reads TGTGCCAGCAGCTCAAGGGACTGGGGTGACACCGGGGAGCTGTTTTTT. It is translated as CASSSRDWGDTGELFF. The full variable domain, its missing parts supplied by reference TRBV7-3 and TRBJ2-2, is GAGVSQTPSNKVTEKGKYVELRCDPISGHTALYWYRQSLGQGPEFLIYFQGTGAADDSGLPNDRFFAVRPEGSVSTLKIQRTERGDSAVYLCASSSRDWGDTGELFFGEGSRLTVL.

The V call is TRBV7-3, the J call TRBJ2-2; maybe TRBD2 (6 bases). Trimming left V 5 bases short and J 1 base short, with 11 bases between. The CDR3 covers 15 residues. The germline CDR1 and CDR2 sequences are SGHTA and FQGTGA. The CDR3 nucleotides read TGTGCCAGCAGCATGCAGGGAGGGAACACCGGGGAGCTGTTTTTT. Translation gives CASSMQGGNTGELFF.

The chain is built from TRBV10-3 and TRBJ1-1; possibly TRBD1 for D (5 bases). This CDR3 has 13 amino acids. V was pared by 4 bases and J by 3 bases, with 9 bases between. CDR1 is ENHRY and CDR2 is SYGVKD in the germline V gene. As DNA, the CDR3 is TGTGCCATCAGTGCGACAGAGCACACTGAAGCTTTCTTT. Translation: CAISATEHTEAFF.

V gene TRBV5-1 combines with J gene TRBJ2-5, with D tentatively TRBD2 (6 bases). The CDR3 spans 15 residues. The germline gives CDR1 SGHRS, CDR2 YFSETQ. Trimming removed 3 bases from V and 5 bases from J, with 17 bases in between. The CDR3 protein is CASSSGTGGWETQYF. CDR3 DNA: TGCGCCAGCAGCTCAGGAACCGGAGGGTGGGAGACCCAGTACTTC.

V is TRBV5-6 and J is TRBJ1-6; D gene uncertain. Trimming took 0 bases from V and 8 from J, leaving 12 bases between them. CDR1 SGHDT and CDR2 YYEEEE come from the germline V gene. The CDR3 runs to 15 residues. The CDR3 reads CASSLGGYGYSPLHF. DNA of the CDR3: TGTGCCAGCAGCTTGGGAGGGTATGGATATTCACCCCTCCACTTT.

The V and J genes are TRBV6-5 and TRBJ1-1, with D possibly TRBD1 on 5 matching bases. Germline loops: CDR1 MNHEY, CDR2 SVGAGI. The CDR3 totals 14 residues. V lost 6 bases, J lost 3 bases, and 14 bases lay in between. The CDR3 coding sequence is TGTGCCAGCAGGCTTCAGGGATTTGACACTGAAGCTTTCTTT. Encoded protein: CASRLQGFDTEAFF.